Listed below are T cell receptor beta chains from one sample, sequenced in a study of T cells in tuberculosis. TCRdb's table, derived via immunoSEQ multiplex PCR, lists solely in-frame clones and lacks some. The sample consists of tens of thousands of clones, 75% to 90% of them appearing once. The sequencing input was PBMCs. These receptors were obtained from a donor aged 10-29 years with latent tuberculosis or without tuberculosis infection. CDR3s include the opening cysteine and the closing phenylalanine or tryptophan. Fields, in order: V gene, D gene, clone size, CDR3 length, J gene, CDR3 protein, CDR3 DNA. D genes are given only for firm matches. Only some rows state a clone size, as once, few, many or a class for expanded clones.

TRBV7-2	.	once	17	TRBJ2-3	CASSLLRRGLITDTQYF	TGTGCCAGCAGCTTATTGAGGCGGGGCCTCATCACAGATACGCAGTATTTT
TRBV7-2	.	.	13	TRBJ1-5	CASSFRRGQPQHF	TGTGCCAGCAGCTTTAGGAGGGGCCAGCCCCAGCATTTT
TRBV6-1	TRBD2	.	13	TRBJ2-7	CASSLTSPYEQYF	TGTGCCAGCAGCCTGACTAGCCCCTACGAGCAGTACTTC
TRBV7-2	.	.	14	TRBJ2-1	CASSSSWGQNEQFF	TGTGCCAGCAGCTCTTCCTGGGGGCAGAATGAGCAGTTCTTC
TRBV4-1	TRBD2	.	15	TRBJ2-1	CASSRPGGAYNEQFF	TGCGCCAGCAGCCGGCCCGGGGGGGCCTACAATGAGCAGTTCTTC
TRBV7-2	TRBD1	once	15	TRBJ2-2	CASSPGTGGTGELFF	TGTGCCAGCAGCCCGGGGACAGGGGGAACCGGGGAGCTGTTTTTT
TRBV5-1	TRBD1	.	15	TRBJ1-2	CASSSNPGQGRGYTF	TGCGCCAGCAGCTCGAACCCGGGACAGGGGAGAGGCTACACCTTC
TRBV19	TRBD1	.	15	TRBJ1-5	CASSSPRDRGQPQHF	TGTGCCAGTAGTTCTCCCAGGGACAGGGGTCAGCCCCAGCATTTT
TRBV19	.	.	14	TRBJ2-7	CASSIRDRLREQYF	TGTGCCAGTAGTATCCGAGACAGACTCAGGGAGCAGTACTTC
TRBV4-2	.	.	17	TRBJ2-2	CASSRRGAVGGTGELFF	TGTGCCAGCAGCCGAAGAGGTGCGGTAGGGGGTACCGGGGAGCTGTTTTTT
TRBV10-3	.	.	13	TRBJ2-4	CAIRPNERDIQYF	TGTGCCATCAGACCTAACGAGAGGGACATTCAGTACTTC
TRBV4-1	.	.	13	TRBJ2-5	CASSQTEGETQYF	TGCGCCAGCAGCCAGACAGAAGGGGAGACCCAGTACTTC
TRBV5-8	.	.	17	TRBJ2-6	CASSSSKKESGANVLTF	TGTGCCAGCAGCTCCTCCAAGAAGGAGTCTGGGGCCAACGTCCTGACTTTC
TRBV27	.	.	15	TRBJ1-6	CASSLTGVVRSPLHF	TGTGCCAGCAGTTTAACCGGCGTTGTGCGGTCACCCCTCCACTTT
TRBV18	.	.	16	TRBJ2-7	CASSPELLSRSYEQYF	TGTGCCAGCTCACCCGAGCTCTTAAGTCGGTCCTACGAGCAGTACTTC
TRBV28	TRBD1	.	15	TRBJ1-2	CASSPDGTGVYGYTF	TGTGCCAGCAGTCCGGACGGGACAGGGGTATATGGCTACACCTTC
TRBV27	.	.	13	TRBJ1-6	CASSLARDSALHF	TGTGCCAGCAGTTTGGCCAGGGATTCGGCCCTCCACTTT
TRBV5-1	TRBD1	.	14	TRBJ2-3	CASYGQGLVDTQYF	TGCGCCAGCTACGGACAGGGCCTCGTCGATACGCAGTATTTT
TRBV18	TRBD1	.	15	TRBJ2-3	CASSPTGSDTDTQYF	TGTGCCAGCTCCCCGACAGGGTCCGACACAGATACGCAGTATTTT
TRBV4-2	TRBD1	.	16	TRBJ2-5	CASSQDGTGGKETQYF	TGTGCCAGCAGCCAAGACGGGACAGGGGGTAAAGAGACCCAGTACTTC
TRBV4-1	.	.	16	TRBJ1-5	CASSPGLAGANQPQHF	TGCGCCAGCAGCCCCGGATTGGCGGGGGCGAATCAGCCCCAGCATTTT
TRBV4-3	.	once	15	TRBJ2-5	CASSQGFPYQETQYF	TGCGCCAGCAGCCAAGGTTTTCCGTACCAAGAGACCCAGTACTTC
TRBV27	.	once	12	TRBJ1-3	CASRTPDGSIYF	TGTGCCAGCAGAACACCTGACGGGTCCATATATTTT
TRBV7-2	.	.	15	TRBJ2-7	CASSLSSGVPYEQYF	TGTGCCAGCAGCTTAAGTTCGGGGGTACCCTACGAGCAGTACTTC
TRBV5-1	.	.	14	TRBJ2-2	CASSSVQGTGELFF	TGCGCCAGCAGCTCCGTCCAGGGAACCGGGGAGCTGTTTTTT
TRBV5-6	.	.	14	TRBJ1-3	CASRGRPSGNTIYF	TGTGCCAGCAGGGGGAGGCCCTCTGGAAACACCATATATTTT
TRBV11-3	.	.	15	TRBJ2-3	CASSLGVYSSDTQYF	TGTGCCAGCAGCTTAGGCGTGTATTCCTCAGATACGCAGTATTTT
TRBV27	.	.	13	TRBJ1-2	CASSPDRILGYTF	TGTGCCAGCAGTCCTGACAGGATCCTTGGCTACACCTTC
TRBV27	.	.	13	TRBJ1-4	CASSLIQSEKLFF	TGTGCCAGCAGTTTAATACAGAGTGAAAAACTGTTTTTT